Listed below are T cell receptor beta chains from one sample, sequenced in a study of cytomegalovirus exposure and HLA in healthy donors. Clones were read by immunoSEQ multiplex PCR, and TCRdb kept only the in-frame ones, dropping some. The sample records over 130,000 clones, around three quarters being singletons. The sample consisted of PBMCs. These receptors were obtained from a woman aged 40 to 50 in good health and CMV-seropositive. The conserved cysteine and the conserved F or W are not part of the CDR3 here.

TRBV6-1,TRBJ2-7,ASRGQGLYEQY
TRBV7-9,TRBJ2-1,ASSWGQGIGEQF
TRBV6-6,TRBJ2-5,ASSSPRYQETQY
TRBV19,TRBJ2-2,ASKYPSGELF
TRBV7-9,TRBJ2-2,ASSLYTLGAPSNTGELF
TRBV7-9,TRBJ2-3,ASSRTESTDTQY
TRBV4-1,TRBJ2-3,ASSQDLWEDKGDTQY
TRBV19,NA,ASSMTLAGGTYEQY
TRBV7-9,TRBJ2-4,SSSLIGQTTKNIQY
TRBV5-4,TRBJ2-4,ASSLRTSGRINIQY
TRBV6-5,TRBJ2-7,ASRIREDASYEQY
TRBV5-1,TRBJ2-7,ASSLGATGGSYEQY
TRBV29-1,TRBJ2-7,SVSRTDSYEQY
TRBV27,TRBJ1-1,ASSLNDRATEAF
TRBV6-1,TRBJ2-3,ASSGGLAYTDTQY
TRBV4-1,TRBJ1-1,ASSQVGGGRGTEAF
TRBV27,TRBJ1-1,ASTARGGTEAF
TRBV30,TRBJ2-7,AWSQYEQY
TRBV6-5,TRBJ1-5,ASSYAGNQPQH
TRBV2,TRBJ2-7,ASRRLAGGPGEQY
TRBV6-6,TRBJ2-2,ASSYQGRDTGELF
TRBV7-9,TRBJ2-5,ASASVRGYQETQY
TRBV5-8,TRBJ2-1,ASSLAAAGPYNEQF
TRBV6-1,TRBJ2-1,ASSEGTSGRNEQF
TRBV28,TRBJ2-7,ASSPQGTVYEQY
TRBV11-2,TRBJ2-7,ASRTGGSSYEQY
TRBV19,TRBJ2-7,ASSIGGSSYEQY
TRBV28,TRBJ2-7,ASSLGGGDYEQY
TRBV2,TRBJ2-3,AMTGADTQY
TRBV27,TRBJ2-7,ASSSGTGSSSYEQY
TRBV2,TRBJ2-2,ASRRTGNTGELF
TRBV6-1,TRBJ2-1,ASRNRGSYNEQF
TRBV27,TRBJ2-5,ASSPSGSRRETQY
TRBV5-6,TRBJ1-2,ASSPLDRGYGYT
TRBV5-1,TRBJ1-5,ASSSGGTNQPQH
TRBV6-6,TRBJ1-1,ASSYSLQGRTEAF
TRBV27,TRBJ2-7,ASSTLAADYEQY
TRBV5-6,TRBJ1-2,ASSGRTVYGYT
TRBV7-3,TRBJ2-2,ASSRDRNTGELF
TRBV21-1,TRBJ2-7,ASSPGTGKSYEQY
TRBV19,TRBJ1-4,ASSILVEKLF
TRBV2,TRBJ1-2,ASGQESYGYT
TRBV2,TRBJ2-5,ASTRTTSEETQY
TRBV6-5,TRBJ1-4,ASSYGPGNEKLF
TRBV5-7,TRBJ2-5,ASSGARTSQETQY
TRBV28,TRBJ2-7,ASSLSTLAYEQY
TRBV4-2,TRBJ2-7,ASSHAMTSEDGAEQY
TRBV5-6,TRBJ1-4,ASSLGHRVDEKLF
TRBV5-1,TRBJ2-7,ASSLDSIYEQY
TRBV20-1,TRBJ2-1,SLGLAGREF
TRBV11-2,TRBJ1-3,ASSVTLSGNTIY
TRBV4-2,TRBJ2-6,ASSQVQLRAATSGANVLT